This T cell receptor beta chain originates from a study of T cell changes during pregnancy in multiple sclerosis. Note on this clone: An end of the junction does not agree with germline; a read error may underlie this.

The data were produced by immunoSEQ multiplex PCR, yet TCRdb's version contains in-frame clones alone and is incomplete. Of 85,000 to 120,000 clones in the sample, just under 95% are singletons; the top ten hold approximately 1.5%. Germline CDR1 and CDR2: GTSNPN and SVGIG (reference sequence). The CDR3 extends over 13 amino acids. The J gene is TRBJ2-7, the V gene TRBV30; 8 nucleotides line up with TRBD1. The clonotype originates from a female donor with multiple sclerosis, enrolled in a pregnancy study. Sequencing was performed on peripheral blood, taken after pregnancy. The CDR3 DNA sequence: TGTGCCTGGAGTCCCGGGACAGGATCGAACAGTAACTTC. It encodes CAWSPGTGSNSNF.